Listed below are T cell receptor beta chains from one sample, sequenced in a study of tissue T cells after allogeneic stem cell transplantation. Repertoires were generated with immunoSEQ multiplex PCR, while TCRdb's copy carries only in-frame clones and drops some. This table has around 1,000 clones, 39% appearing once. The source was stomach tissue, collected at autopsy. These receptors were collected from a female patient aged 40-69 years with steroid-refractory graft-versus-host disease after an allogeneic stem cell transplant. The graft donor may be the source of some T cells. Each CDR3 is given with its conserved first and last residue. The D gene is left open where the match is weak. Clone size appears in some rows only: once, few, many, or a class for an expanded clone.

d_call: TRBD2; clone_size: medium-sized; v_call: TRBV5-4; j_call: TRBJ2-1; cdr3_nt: TGTGCCAGCAGCCCACAGGGACTAGCGGGGGGGCCCTACAATGAGCAGTTCTTC; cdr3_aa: CASSPQGLAGGPYNEQFF
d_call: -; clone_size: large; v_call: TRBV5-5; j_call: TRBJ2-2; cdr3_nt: TGTGCCAGCAGCTTTTGGACTGAAACCGGGGAGCTGTTTTTT; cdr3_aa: CASSFWTETGELFF
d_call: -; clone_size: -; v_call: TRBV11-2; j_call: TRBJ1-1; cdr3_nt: TGTGCCAGCAGCCCGAGTGGGACTTTAAACACTGAAGCTTTCTTT; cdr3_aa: CASSPSGTLNTEAFF
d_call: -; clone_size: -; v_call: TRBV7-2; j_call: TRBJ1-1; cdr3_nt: TGTGCCAGCAGCTGGGGGGGCGGGGGCGGCACTGAAGCTTTCTTT; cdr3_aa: CASSWGGGGGTEAFF
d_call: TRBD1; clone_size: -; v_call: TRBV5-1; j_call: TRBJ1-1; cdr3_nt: TGCGCCAGCAGCCGGGGACAGATGAACACTGAAGCTTTCTTT; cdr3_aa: CASSRGQMNTEAFF
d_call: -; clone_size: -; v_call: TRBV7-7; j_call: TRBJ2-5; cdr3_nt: TGTGCTAGCAGCTTAGCGGGACAGTTAGAGACCCAGTACTTC; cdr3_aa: CASSLAGQLETQYF
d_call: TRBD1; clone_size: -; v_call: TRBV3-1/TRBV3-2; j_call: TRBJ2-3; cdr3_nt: TGTGCCAGCAGGCCCGGGACAGGGGCAGATACGCAGTATTTT; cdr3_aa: CASRPGTGADTQYF
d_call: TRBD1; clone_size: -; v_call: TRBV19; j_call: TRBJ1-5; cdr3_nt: TGTGCCAGTAGCCCTCCAGGGGGGCATGGCAATCAGCCCCAGCATTTT; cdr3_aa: CASSPPGGHGNQPQHF
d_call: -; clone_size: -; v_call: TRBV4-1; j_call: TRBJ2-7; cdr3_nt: TGCGCCAGCAGCCAAGATCGTCCTCGAGGGGGCGAGCAGTACTTC; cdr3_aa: CASSQDRPRGGEQYF
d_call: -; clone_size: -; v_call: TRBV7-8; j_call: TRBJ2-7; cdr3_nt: TGTGCCAGCAGCTTAGTCGTAGGGACGGGCTCCTACGAGCAGTACTTC; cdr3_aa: CASSLVVGTGSYEQYF
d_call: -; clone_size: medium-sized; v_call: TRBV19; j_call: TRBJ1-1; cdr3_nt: TGTGCCAGTAGTTCGGGGTGGCCTGAAGCTTTCTTT; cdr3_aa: CASSSGWPEAFF
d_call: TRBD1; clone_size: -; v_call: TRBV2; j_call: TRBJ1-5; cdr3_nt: TGTGCCAGCAGTGAACGGACAGGACCCGGGGATCAGCCCCAGCATTTT; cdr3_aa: CASSERTGPGDQPQHF
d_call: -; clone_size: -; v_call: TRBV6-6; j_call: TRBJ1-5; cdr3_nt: TGTGCCAGCAGTTACTCCTCAGGGCTAAATCAGCCCCAGCATTTT; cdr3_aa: CASSYSSGLNQPQHF
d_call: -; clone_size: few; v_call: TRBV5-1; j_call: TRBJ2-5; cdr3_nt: TGCGCCAGCAGCTCCCCGACAGGTGCGGGGGAGACCCAGTACTTC; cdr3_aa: CASSSPTGAGETQYF
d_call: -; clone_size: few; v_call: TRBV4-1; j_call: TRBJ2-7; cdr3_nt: TGCGCCAGCAGCCAAGATCCGCGCTACGAGCAGTACTTC; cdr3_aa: CASSQDPRYEQYF
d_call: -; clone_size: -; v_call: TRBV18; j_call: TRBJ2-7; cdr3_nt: TGTGCCAGCTCACCCCGACAGGCTGGGGCCTACGAGCAGTACTTC; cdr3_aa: CASSPRQAGAYEQYF
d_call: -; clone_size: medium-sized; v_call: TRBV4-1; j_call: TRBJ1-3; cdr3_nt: TGCGCCAGCAGCTCCCAGTCGATGCGTGGAAACACCATATATTTT; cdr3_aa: CASSSQSMRGNTIYF
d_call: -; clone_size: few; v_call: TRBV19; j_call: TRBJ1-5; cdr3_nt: TGTGCCAGTAGTATAGGAGATGGGGGACAGCCCCAGCATTTT; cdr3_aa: CASSIGDGGQPQHF